The 20 T cell receptor beta chains below come from one sample, sequenced in a study of T cells in tuberculosis. Produced via immunoSEQ multiplex PCR; TCRdb's table is partial and in-frame only. The table lists 40,000 to 45,000 clones, roughly 95% of them singletons. Sequencing was performed on PBMCs. Receptors originate from a donor aged 10-35 years with latent tuberculosis or without tuberculosis infection.

The rearrangement uses TRBV7-2 and TRBJ1-5; D gene unclear. The CDR3 is 15 amino acids. V lost 1 base, J lost 3 bases, and 10 bases lay in between. The V gene's germline CDR1 is SGHTA and CDR2 FQGNSA. CDR3 region: CASSLGLQINQPQHF. CDR3 nucleotides: TGTGCCAGCAGCTTAGGGCTACAGATCAATCAGCCCCAGCATTTT.

The chain couples TRBV4-1 to TRBJ2-1; D may be TRBD2 (5 bases). The germline gives CDR1 MGHRA, CDR2 YSYEKL. The CDR3 loop spans 14 amino acids. Trimming left V 4 bases short and J 10 bases short, with 17 bases between. The CDR3 DNA follows: TGCGCCAGCAGCCCGCACACGAGCGGACCAGAGCAGTTCTTC. This encodes CASSPHTSGPEQFF.

CDR3 residues: CASSVLAGYTDTQYF. Here the CDR3 DNA reads TGTGCCAGCAGCGTACTAGCGGGGTACACAGATACGCAGTATTTT. The rearrangement links TRBV9 to TRBJ2-3; 9 bases fit TRBD2. The CDR3 consists of 15 residues. Per the germline V gene, CDR1 is SGDLS and CDR2 is YYNGEE. Trimming removed 1 base from V and 2 bases from J; junction bases left unmatched: 2.

This chain joins TRBV5-6 and TRBJ1-5, with D tentatively TRBD1 (6 bases). CDR1 is SGHDT, CDR2 YYEEEE, per germline. V lost 1 base, J lost 6 bases, and 14 bases lay in between. This CDR3 contains 15 residues. This CDR3 reads CASSLRQGMSQPQHF. The DNA for the CDR3 is TGTGCCAGCAGCTTGCGGCAGGGGATGAGTCAGCCCCAGCATTTT.

V usage is TRBV5-1 and J usage is TRBJ1-5; perhaps TRBD1 as D (5 bases). V was cut by 0 bases and J by 4 bases, with 11 bases left in between. Germline V CDR1 and CDR2: SGHRS, YFSETQ. The CDR3 covers 15 residues. The CDR3 reads CASSLGDSYNQPQHF. As DNA, the CDR3 is TGCGCCAGCAGCTTGGGCGACAGCTATAATCAGCCCCAGCATTTT.

The rearrangement uses TRBV6-5 and TRBJ2-7; D might be TRBD1 (6 bases). The CDR3 has 14 residues. Germline V CDR1 and CDR2: MNHEY, SVGAGI. V gave up 6 bases and J gave up 4 bases, with 16 bases separating them. The CDR3 sequence is CASSRTTGKYEQYF. CDR3 nucleotides: TGTGCCAGCAGCCGAACCACAGGGAAATACGAGCAGTACTTC.

The chain joins TRBV4-1 to TRBJ2-7, with TRBD1 identical over 7 bases. V was clipped by 4 bases and J by 4 bases; unmatched bases: 4. The CDR3 extends over 13 amino acids. The germline gives CDR1 MGHRA, CDR2 YSYEKL. The CDR3 region has the DNA TGCGCCAGCAGCCGTGACAGGGAGTACGAGCAGTACTTC. As protein: CASSRDREYEQYF.

The chain links TRBV9 to TRBJ2-7; D gene uncertain. Per germline, CDR1 SGDLS and CDR2 YYNGEE. Between the trimmed V and J ends, which lost 0 bases and 2 bases, there was a span of 15 bases. This CDR3 is built from 16 residues. CDR3 bases: TGTGCCAGCAGCGTAGAGGTTGCAGGTTCCCCCTACGAGCAGTACTTC. Protein: CASSVEVAGSPYEQYF.

V is TRBV6-6 and J is TRBJ1-2; 9 bases agree with TRBD1. CDR3 size: 16 residues. Germline V gene data show CDR1 as MNHNY and CDR2 as SVGAGI (reference sequence). Trimming took 6 bases from V and 0 from J; bases not matched to a gene: 8. The CDR3 here is CASSKGQGRPNYGYTF. CDR3 nucleotide sequence: TGTGCCAGCAGCAAGGGACAGGGACGACCTAACTATGGCTACACCTTC.

This chain joins TRBV25-1 and TRBJ2-3; 13 nucleotides agree with TRBD2. J was trimmed by 6 bases and V by 3 bases; bases with no gene match: 12. The CDR3 length is 18 residues. Germline CDR1 and CDR2: MGHDK and SYGVNS. Here the CDR3 reads CASSDLRTSGGLVDTQYF. In DNA form, the CDR3 reads TGTGCCAGCAGTGATCTCCGGACTAGCGGGGGCCTAGTGGATACGCAGTATTTT.

A remark on this clone: At the DNA level, this CDR3 is encoded by other sequences in the same sample as well. The chain carries TRBV19 and TRBJ1-5, with 8 positions matching TRBD1. The germline CDR1 and CDR2 sequences are LNHDA and SQIVND (reference sequence). The CDR3 totals 13 residues. The V and J ends lost 6 bases and 4 bases, in that order; junction bases with no gene match: 2. This CDR3 is CASSGTGNQPQHF. The CDR3 DNA sequence: TGTGCCAGTAGCGGGACAGGAAATCAGCCCCAGCATTTT. The full variable domain, its missing parts supplied by reference TRBV19 and TRBJ1-5, is DGGITQSPKYLFRKEGQNVTLSCEQNLNHDAMYWYRQDPGQGLRLIYYSQIVNDFQKGDIAEGYSVSREKKESFPLTVTSAQKNPTAFYLCASSGTGNQPQHFGDGTRLSIL.

The CDR3 region is CASSVGGQGKEPQHF. In DNA, the CDR3 is TGTGCCAGCAGTGTTGGGGGACAGGGAAAGGAGCCCCAGCATTTT. J is TRBJ1-5 and V is TRBV6-1, with 9 bases that match TRBD1. This CDR3 is built from 15 residues. The J segment lost 8 bases and the V segment lost 4 bases, leaving 9 bases of the junction unmatched. In germline, CDR1 is MNHNS, CDR2 SASEGT.

The chain carries TRBV5-6 and TRBJ1-6; unclear D gene. The V end lost 3 bases, the J end lost 7 bases, and 11 bases lay between the germline ends. Germline assignment: CDR1 SGHDT and CDR2 YYEEEE. The CDR3 is 14 amino acids. CDR3 sequence: CASSSRQSNSPLHF. The CDR3 DNA reads TGTGCCAGCAGCTCCCGCCAGTCGAATTCACCCCTCCACTTT.

The gene calls are TRBV9 and TRBJ2-2; D perhaps matches TRBD1 (6 bases). Germline V gene sequence: CDR1 SGDLS, CDR2 YYNGEE. The V end lost 2 bases, the J end lost 6 bases, and 11 bases lay between the germline ends. The CDR3 consists of 14 residues. DNA of the CDR3: TGTGCCAGCAGCGTCCTAAAGGGGGCCGGGGAGCTGTTTTTT. Encoded protein: CASSVLKGAGELFF.

The chain couples TRBV18 to TRBJ2-5, with 7 bases matching TRBD1. The CDR3 is 14 amino acids. The germline CDR1 and CDR2 sequences are KGHSH and LQKENI. Losses at the gene ends were 4 bases for V and 2 bases for J; bases not matched to a gene: 4. Here the CDR3 reads CASSRYRGQETQYF. The CDR3 DNA reads as TGTGCCAGCTCACGTTACAGGGGACAAGAGACCCAGTACTTC. Using reference TRBV18 and TRBJ2-5 for the parts outside the CDR3, the full variable domain is NAGVMQNPRHLVRRRGQEARLRCSPMKGHSHVYWYRQLPEEGLKFMVYLQKENIIDESGMPKERFSAEFPKEGPSILRIQQVVRGDSAAYFCASSRYRGQETQYFGPGTRLLVL.

The chain couples TRBV9 to TRBJ1-1; D remains unclear. CDR1 is SGDLS and CDR2 is YYNGEE in the germline V gene. The CDR3 extends over 16 amino acids. Trimming shortened V by 3 bases and J by 1 base, and 16 bases separated the two germline ends. CDR3 sequence reads: CASSDNPGESNTEAFF. CDR3 nucleotide sequence: TGTGCCAGCAGCGATAACCCGGGAGAGTCGAACACTGAAGCTTTCTTT.

This clone has a handful of counts. This sequence joins TRBV4-1 and TRBJ2-7; a weak D match, TRBD2 (6 bases). This CDR3 has 13 residues. Germline V gives CDR1 MGHRA, CDR2 YSYEKL. Trimming pared 4 bases from V and 5 bases from J, leaving 12 bases between. The CDR3 region has the DNA TGCGCCAGCAGCCCGCTAGCGCGTCACGAGCAGTACTTC. Protein sequence: CASSPLARHEQYF.

This clone was detected only once. The chain links TRBV30 to TRBJ1-1; weak D call: TRBD1 (5 bases). CDR3 length equals 13 residues. CDR1 and CDR2 from the germline V gene are GTSNPN and SVGIG (reference sequence). Trimming cost V 0 bases and J 3 bases, with 8 bases left between them. The CDR3 loop is CAWSVQDHTEAFF. In DNA, the CDR3 is TGTGCCTGGAGTGTACAGGATCACACTGAAGCTTTCTTT. The complete variable domain, with remaining parts taken from reference TRBV30 and TRBJ1-1, reads SQTIHQWPATLVQPVGSPLSLECTVEGTSNPNLYWYRQAAGRGLQLLFYSVGIGQISSEVPQNLSASRPQDRQFILSSKKLLLSDSGFYLCAWSVQDHTEAFFGQGTRLTVV.

The chain joins TRBV19 to TRBJ1-1; 9 positions agree with TRBD1. Germline V lookup: CDR1 LNHDA, CDR2 SQIVND (reference sequence). J lost 11 bases, V lost 5 bases, and 3 bases had no gene match. The CDR3 covers 11 residues. Here the CDR3 DNA reads TGTGCCAGTAGTGTCGACAGGGGGGCTTTCTTT. Protein product: CASSVDRGAFF.

This chain joins TRBV19 and TRBJ1-1; possibly TRBD1 for D (6 bases). With 10 bases removed from V and 7 bases from J, the gap between germline ends came to 19 bases. This CDR3 contains 13 residues. The germline gives CDR1 LNHDA, CDR2 SQIVND (reference sequence). CDR3 protein: CAISPGGTLEAFF. CDR3 in DNA: TGTGCCATATCGCCCGGGGGGACACTTGAAGCTTTCTTT.